The 22 T cell receptor beta chains given below trace back to one sample, sequenced in a study of metastatic and nonmetastatic thyroid tumors. TCRdb ran MiXCR on the PCR reads. The data show fewer than 40,000 clones, with 15% to 20% seen just once and about an eighth held by the top ten. Treatment of any kind had been given to no patient before thyroid surgery. The sample comprised tumor tissue. All receptors come from a female donor with papillary thyroid cancer or a benign thyroid nodule (not recorded which). Some clones in this sample may be carry-over from other donors' samples.

Note on this clone: At one of its ends the junction is not consistent with the germline gene, which may arise from a read error. The rearrangement joins TRBV5-4 to TRBJ2-3; 9 bases agree with TRBD2. The germline V gene has CDR1 SGHNT and CDR2 YYREEE (reference sequence). The CDR3 is made up of 16 amino acids. CDR3 nucleotides: TGTGCCAGCATCTTGGAGGGTAGCGGGGGTACATATACGCAGTATTTT. It encodes CASILEGSGGTYTQYF.

Of note for this clone: At one end, the junction sequence differs from germline, possibly due to a read error. J is TRBJ1-2 and V is TRBV12-3 or TRBV12-4; weak D call: TRBD1 (6 bases). CDR3 length equals 14 residues. Here the CDR3 reads CAITRGGRNYGYTF. CDR3 DNA sequence: TGTGCCATCACACGAGGGGGGCGAAACTATGGATACACCTTC.

This clone was recorded at least ten times. CDR3 residues: CASKPFLNTEAFF. The CDR3 nucleotides read TGTGCCAGCAAGCCGTTCCTGAACACTGAAGCTTTCTTT. The V call is TRBV6-2 or TRBV6-3, the J call TRBJ1-1; D is unclear. Trimming shortened V by 7 bases and J by 0 bases, and 9 bases separated the two germline ends. CDR1 MNHEY and CDR2 SVGEGT come from the germline V gene. This CDR3 is built from 13 residues.

This clone has a count of ten or more. V is TRBV7-8 and J is TRBJ1-6; D is ambiguous. This CDR3 is 14 amino acids long. Germline CDR1 reads SGHVS; CDR2 reads FQNEAQ. V was trimmed by 0 bases and J by 8 bases, leaving 8 bases between them. The CDR3 loop reads CASSLARRDSPLHF. The CDR3 region has the DNA TGTGCCAGCAGCTTAGCGAGAAGGGATTCACCCCTCCACTTT.

The chain uses TRBV20-1 and TRBJ1-1; D perhaps matches TRBD1 (6 bases). The CDR3 length is 13 residues. The germline V and J ends were trimmed by 3 bases and 6 bases, with 14 bases remaining between them. Germline V gene lookup returns CDR1 DFQATT and CDR2 SNEGSKA (reference sequence). CDR3 bases: TGCAGTGCTAGTCAGGGGTTCGGGTCTGAAGCTTTCTTT. Translation gives CSASQGFGSEAFF.

With respect to this clone: A read error may be the cause here, since a much bigger clone is one base away. Other DNA sequences of this sample code for an identical CDR3. The genes are TRBV20-1 and TRBJ2-4; D not resolved. CDR3 length: 15 amino acids. The ends were cut back, 1 base at V and 0 bases at J, with 10 bases in the middle. The germline gives CDR1 DFQATT, CDR2 SNEGSKA (reference sequence). The CDR3 loop reads CSARGQPEAKNIQYF. In DNA, the CDR3 is TGCAGTGCTAGAGGTCAGCCGGAAGCCAAAAACATTCAGTACTTC.

The rearrangement uses TRBV19 and TRBJ2-2; D might be TRBD2 (6 bases). Germline loops: CDR1 LNHDA, CDR2 SQIVND (reference sequence). V was shortened by 5 bases and J by 4 bases, with 20 bases between the two germline ends. This CDR3 region has 17 residues. This CDR3 reads CASSVLPVLASTGELFF. CDR3 DNA: TGTGCCAGTAGTGTGTTACCGGTACTAGCTAGCACCGGGGAGCTGTTTTTT.

The sample holds many counts of this clone. This chain uses TRBV6-1 with TRBJ1-1; 9 bases map to TRBD1. The ends lost 6 bases at V and 3 bases at J; junction bases unmatched: 2. In germline, CDR1 is MNHNS, CDR2 SASEGT. The CDR3 totals 13 residues. In DNA form, the CDR3 reads TGTGCCAGCAGAACAGGGGGCTACACTGAAGCTTTCTTT. Encoded protein: CASRTGGYTEAFF.

This clone occurred many times. Distinct nucleotide sequences in the sample also encode this CDR3. This chain links TRBV2 with TRBJ1-6; D not resolved. CDR3 size: 14 residues. Germline values: CDR1 SNHLY, CDR2 FYNNEI. Trimming left V 8 bases short and J 8 bases short, with 16 bases between. The DNA for the CDR3 is TGTGCCAGCTTCCCGGGCGGGGTAGATTCACCCCTCCACTTT. This codes for CASFPGGVDSPLHF.

The rearrangement joins TRBV11-2 to TRBJ2-2; TRBD1 might be the D (6 bases). V was pared by 5 bases and J by 2 bases, with 12 bases between. Germline V gives CDR1 SGHAT, CDR2 FQNNGV. The CDR3 consists of 15 residues. CDR3 in amino acids: CASSLRDTNTGELFF. The DNA of the CDR3 is TGTGCCAGCAGCCTCCGGGACACCAACACCGGGGAGCTGTTTTTT.

The V call is TRBV27, the J call TRBJ1-1; unclear D gene. Trimming took off 4 bases at V and 3 bases at J, with 12 bases between the two ends. This CDR3 region has 14 residues. Per germline, CDR1 MNHEY and CDR2 SMNVEV (reference sequence). Here the CDR3 reads CASSSNRRDTEAFF. CDR3 coding DNA: TGTGCCAGCAGTTCAAACCGGCGGGACACTGAAGCTTTCTTT.

This clone has ten or more counts. V is TRBV6-5 and J is TRBJ1-6; no reliable D call. Per germline, CDR1 MNHEY and CDR2 SVGAGI. This CDR3 has 12 amino acids. V shed 0 bases and J shed 12 bases, with 6 bases lying between them. The CDR3 spells CASSYSSGPLHF. CDR3 DNA: TGTGCCAGCAGTTACTCTAGTGGACCCCTCCACTTT.

The chain links TRBV7-3 to TRBJ2-1, with D possibly TRBD2 on 6 matching bases. CDR3 size: 14 residues. Germline V CDR1 and CDR2: SGHTA, FQGTGA. Trimming shortened V by 2 bases and J by 9 bases, and 14 bases separated the two germline ends. The CDR3 sequence is CASSLAGGLGEQFF. CDR3 sequence (DNA): TGTGCCAGCAGCTTAGCTGGAGGGCTGGGTGAGCAGTTCTTC.

This clone has just a few counts. This may be a read error, as it is one base from a much larger clone. Other nucleotide sequences from this sample produce the same CDR3. The CDR3 protein is CASSTLTGGGSDTQYF. CDR3 coding DNA: TGCGCCAGCAGCACCCTGACAGGGGGCGGATCAGACACGCAGTATTTT. This rearrangement joins TRBV5-1 to TRBJ2-3; TRBD1 agrees at 10 bases. Germline assignment: CDR1 SGHRS and CDR2 YFSETQ. The CDR3 has 16 amino acids. Full variable domain (rest looked up from reference TRBV5-1 and TRBJ2-3): KAGVTQTPRYLIKTRGQQVTLSCSPISGHRSVSWYQQTPGQGLQFLFEYFSETQRNKGNFPGRFSGRQFSNSRSEMNVSTLELGDSALYLCASSTLTGGGSDTQYFGPGTRLTVL.

This clone was found many times. The chain joins TRBV5-1 to TRBJ1-2; 8 positions agree with TRBD1. Trimming cost V 4 bases and J 7 bases; bases outside gene matches: 6. CDR1 SGHRS and CDR2 YFSETQ come from the germline V gene. The CDR3 covers 13 residues. DNA of the CDR3: TGCGCCAGCAGCCAGACAGGGGTAGGTGGCTACACCTTC. This gives the protein CASSQTGVGGYTF. The full variable domain, its missing parts supplied by reference TRBV5-1 and TRBJ1-2, is KAGVTQTPRYLIKTRGQQVTLSCSPISGHRSVSWYQQTPGQGLQFLFEYFSETQRNKGNFPGRFSGRQFSNSRSEMNVSTLELGDSALYLCASSQTGVGGYTFGSGTRLTVV.

This clone has ten or more counts. J is TRBJ1-4 and V is TRBV4-3; D ambiguous. CDR3 size: 14 residues. Germline CDR1 LGHNA, CDR2 YSLEER. V was shortened by 0 bases and J by 10 bases, with 12 bases between the two germline ends. Here the CDR3 reads CASSQDFHPGKLFF. In DNA form, the CDR3 reads TGCGCCAGCAGCCAAGATTTTCACCCAGGAAAACTGTTTTTT.

There are many counts of this clone. Germline is not matched at one junction end, which may reflect a read error. This chain connects TRBV7-2 to TRBJ1-1; D is perhaps TRBD1 (5 bases). This CDR3 has 15 residues. Germline V gene data show CDR1 as SGHTA and CDR2 as FQGNSA. The CDR3 nucleotides are TGTGCCAGCAACTTATCTGGGGGGGTACGGACTGAAGCTTTCTTT. Protein product: CASNLSGGVRTEAFF.

This clone was seen more than once but under ten times. J is TRBJ2-7 and V is TRBV28, with TRBD1 as a possible D gene (6 bases). The CDR3 consists of 14 residues. CDR1 and CDR2 (germline): MDHEN, SYDVKM. The V end lost 2 bases, the J end lost 7 bases, and 15 bases lay between the germline ends. CDR3 bases: TGTGCCAGCAGTTTACAGGGGCCGGTTGTGGAGCAGTACTTC. Its translation is CASSLQGPVVEQYF.

This clone was found many times. The chain uses TRBV5-1 and TRBJ2-7; maybe TRBD2 (6 bases). Per germline, CDR1 SGHRS and CDR2 YFSETQ. V gave up 2 bases and J gave up 0 bases, with 9 bases separating them. This CDR3 contains 14 residues. This chain's CDR3 is CASSLGTHSYEQYF. DNA of the CDR3: TGCGCCAGCAGCTTAGGGACTCACTCCTACGAGCAGTACTTC.

This clone has a single count. A much larger clone sits a single nucleotide away, making a read error possible. The V call is TRBV20-1, the J call TRBJ1-1; D possibly corresponds to TRBD1 (5 bases). CDR3 length: 13 amino acids. Trimming removed 5 bases from V and 5 bases from J, with 15 bases in between. Germline V gene lookup returns CDR1 DFQATT and CDR2 SNEGSKA (reference sequence). CDR3 in DNA: TGCAGTGCTCGTGCGGGGCTGTTGACTGAAGCTTTCTTT. As protein: CSARAGLLTEAFF.

The chain employs TRBV5-6 and TRBJ2-1; 10 bases match TRBD2. Trimming at V came to 4 bases and at J to 14 bases, leaving 3 bases not matched to a gene. This CDR3 has 11 amino acids. From germline, CDR1 is SGHDT and CDR2 YYEEEE. This chain's CDR3 is CASSTSGTEFF. The CDR3 nucleotides are TGTGCCAGCAGCACTAGCGGGACTGAGTTCTTC.

This clone was recorded a few times. A read error may explain this, as a much larger clone is one base away. This chain uses TRBV7-2 with TRBJ1-6; maybe TRBD1 (5 bases). The germline gives CDR1 SGHTA, CDR2 FQGNSA. Deletions cut 1 base from V and 7 bases from J, with 11 bases between. The CDR3 extends over 15 amino acids. CDR3: CASSLVWGRNSPLHF. The CDR3 nucleotides read TGTGCCAGCAGCTTAGTATGGGGCAGAAATTCACCCCTCCACTTT.